The entry that follows covers one T cell receptor beta chain sequence. Other DNA sequences of this sample code for an identical CDR3. This specimen comes from a study of cytomegalovirus exposure and HLA in healthy donors. The V gene's germline CDR1 is SGHRS and CDR2 YFSETQ. This CDR3 is built from 14 residues. The junction had 3 bases not matched to a gene; V was cut back by 4 bases and J by 1 base. The PCR employed 60 Vbeta primers together with 13 Jbeta primers. Assay used: immunoSEQ multiplex PCR; TCRdb lists only in-frame clones, some missing. In total, the table holds about 160,000 clones. Sequenced: PBMCs. The sequence derives from a woman aged 60-75 years in good health and CMV-seronegative. The V and J genes are TRBV5-1 and TRBJ1-2; TRBD1 matches 8 bases. CDR3 protein: CASSIGQGNYGYTF. In DNA form, the CDR3 reads TGCGCCAGCAGCATAGGACAGGGTAACTATGGCTACACCTTC.